This T cell receptor beta chain is from a study of T-cell reconstitution after alpha-beta-depleted transplantation in children. Unique molecular identifiers were used to barcode this TCRbeta library. TCRdb analysed the PCR reads with MiXCR anew, one entry per CDR3 protein. Of approximately 250,000 distinct CDR3 sequences listed, 9% to 10% are singletons. There are 16 residues in the CDR3. Trimming removed 0 bases from V and 4 bases from J; junction bases left unmatched: 7. Germline V gene lookup returns CDR1 SGHDT and CDR2 YYEEEE. This clonotype was counted at least ten times. Here the sequenced sample was PBMCs from the stem cell graft donor, taken from the stem cell graft. The chain couples TRBV5-6 to TRBJ2-3, with 8 bases aligning to TRBD2. The receptor was derived from a human donor who donated a stem cell graft to a child with SCID. The chain's CDR3 is CASSLAQRGFPDTQYF. DNA for the CDR3: TGTGCCAGCAGCTTGGCTCAGCGGGGGTTTCCAGATACGCAGTATTTT.